These 15 T cell receptor beta chains came from one sample sequenced in a study of cytotoxic CD8 clonotypes in ibrutinib-treated CLL. Clones were read by immunoSEQ multiplex PCR, and TCRdb kept only the in-frame ones, dropping some. The sample includes around 250,000 clones, less than 75% of them seen just once. The material sequenced was PBMCs, taken after 24 months of ibrutinib treatment. Receptors originate from a human donor with chronic lymphocytic leukemia.

V is TRBV2 and J is TRBJ2-2, with TRBD2 matching 10 bases. Looked up from germline, CDR1 is SNHLY and CDR2 is FYNNEI. Trimming at V came to 7 bases and at J to 4 bases, leaving 9 bases not matched to a gene. This CDR3 has 16 amino acids. For the CDR3, the DNA is TGTGCCAGCATTCGGCTAGCGGGAGACCCCACCGGGGAGCTGTTTTTT. Its protein is CASIRLAGDPTGELFF.

The V call is TRBV15, the J call TRBJ2-2, with a tentative D call TRBD1 (6 bases). This CDR3 is built from 15 residues. The V and J ends lost 1 base and 4 bases respectively, with 10 bases between them. Germline V gives CDR1 LNHNV, CDR2 YYDKDF (reference sequence). Written as DNA, the CDR3 is TGTGCCACCAGCAGAGCAGGACAGAGCACCGGGGAGCTGTTTTTT. This translates into CATSRAGQSTGELFF.

The chain links TRBV13 to TRBJ2-1; D might be TRBD2 (5 bases). The length of the CDR3 is 13 residues. In germline, CDR1 is PRHDT, CDR2 FYEKMQ (reference sequence). Trimming stripped 5 bases from V and 7 bases from J, with 12 bases between. Here the CDR3 reads CASSSERSNEQFF. CDR3 nucleotide sequence: TGTGCCAGCAGCAGCGAGCGGAGTAATGAGCAGTTCTTC.

V usage is TRBV6-5 and J usage is TRBJ2-1; a possible D gene is TRBD2 (6 bases). Trimming removed 0 bases at V and 9 bases at J, with 9 bases between. The CDR3 is 13 residues long. The germline V gene has CDR1 MNHEY and CDR2 SVGAGI. The DNA of the CDR3 is TGTGCCAGCAGTTACTCGGGGACTTTTGAGCAGTTCTTC. Translation: CASSYSGTFEQFF.

This clone has a handful of counts. The CDR3 coding sequence is TGTGCCAGCAGTCCAGGGTCTAGCGGGGGTAGCTCCTACGAGCAGTACTTC. Translated: CASSPGSSGGSSYEQYF. This chain links TRBV7-8 with TRBJ2-7; 10 bases fit TRBD2. Germline CDR1 and CDR2: SGHVS and FQNEAQ. The V and J ends lost 6 bases and 0 bases, in that order; junction bases with no gene match: 11. The length of the CDR3 is 17 residues.

The gene calls are TRBV5-4 and TRBJ2-5; D could derive from TRBD1 or TRBD2 (5 bases each). Germline V gives CDR1 SGHNT, CDR2 YYREEE (reference sequence). V lost 3 bases, J lost 5 bases, and 20 bases lay in between. The CDR3 covers 16 residues. In DNA form, the CDR3 reads TGTGCCAGCAGCTCGGGTAGGGGAGAGGGCCGGGAGACCCAGTACTTC. This sequence encodes CASSSGRGEGRETQYF. The full variable domain, its missing parts supplied by reference TRBV5-4 and TRBJ2-5, is ETGVTQSPTHLIKTRGQQVTLRCSSQSGHNTVSWYQQALGQGPQFIFQYYREEENGRGNFPPRFSGLQFPNYSSELNVNALELDDSALYLCASSSGRGEGRETQYFGPGTRLLVL.

This sequence joins TRBV28 and TRBJ1-2; 12 nucleotides align to TRBD1. This CDR3 has 15 residues. Looked up from germline, CDR1 is MDHEN and CDR2 is SYDVKM. J gave up 8 bases and V 2 bases, and 6 bases lay outside the gene matches. CDR3 protein: CASSLVGQGAQGYTF. The CDR3 region has the DNA TGTGCCAGCAGTTTAGTGGGACAGGGGGCGCAAGGCTACACCTTC.

This clone occurred a few times. The chain recombines TRBV18 with TRBJ1-5; the match to TRBD1 covers 9 bases. Per germline, CDR1 KGHSH and CDR2 LQKENI. V lost 5 bases and J lost 1; bases outside the gene matches: 18. The CDR3 sequence is 20 residues long. As DNA, the CDR3 is TGTGCCAGCTCATCCCAACCGGGACAGGGTGTGTTGGGAAGCAATCAGCCCCAGCATTTT. The encoded protein is CASSSQPGQGVLGSNQPQHF.

V is TRBV6-6 and J is TRBJ1-2; D gene unclear. V lost 7 bases and J lost 4, with 13 bases in between. This CDR3 is built from 13 residues. In germline, CDR1 is MNHNY, CDR2 SVGAGI (reference sequence). CDR3 protein: CASTDGFLYGYTF. CDR3 nucleotides: TGTGCCAGCACCGACGGCTTCCTCTATGGCTACACCTTC.

As for this clone: At the DNA level, this CDR3 is encoded by other sequences in the same sample as well. CDR3 sequence reads: CASSRAAQETQYF. CDR3 DNA sequence: TGTGCCAGCTCACGGGCGGCCCAAGAGACCCAGTACTTC. The chain has TRBV18 and TRBJ2-5; no clear D gene. The V gene lost 4 bases and the J gene lost 1 base, with 7 bases spanning the gap. This CDR3 comprises 13 residues. Germline V CDR1 and CDR2: KGHSH, LQKENI.

The rearrangement links TRBV18 to TRBJ2-3; TRBD1 aligns across 8 bases. CDR3 size: 14 residues. The ends lost 3 bases at V and 4 bases at J; junction bases unmatched: 3. The germline V gene encodes CDR1 KGHSH and CDR2 LQKENI. The CDR3 here is CASSPWTGSDTQYF. Here the CDR3 DNA reads TGTGCCAGCTCACCGTGGACAGGGTCAGATACGCAGTATTTT.

The chain is built from TRBV7-2 and TRBJ2-2; D call uncertain. CDR3 length: 15 residues. With 2 bases removed from V and 6 bases from J, the gap between germline ends came to 13 bases. The germline gives CDR1 SGHTA, CDR2 FQGNSA. The CDR3 DNA is TGTGCCAGCAGCTTAACGGGTCTTGGCTCCGGGGAGCTGTTTTTT. Translation: CASSLTGLGSGELFF.

This clone was detected only once. CDR3 sequence: CASSIGDRVYNEQFF. CDR3 nucleotide sequence: TGTGCCAGTAGTATAGGGGACAGGGTATACAATGAGCAGTTCTTC. The chain couples TRBV19 to TRBJ2-1, with 9 nucleotides matching TRBD1. The CDR3 is made up of 15 amino acids. CDR1 LNHDA and CDR2 SQIVND come from the germline V gene (reference sequence). The junction had 2 bases not matched to a gene; V was cut back by 1 base and J by 4 bases.

Note on this clone: One junction end disagrees with the germline gene, perhaps due to a read error. The rearrangement joins TRBV7-7 to TRBJ2-3, with D possibly matching TRBD1 (6 bases). Looked up from germline, CDR1 is SSHAT and CDR2 is FNYEAQ (reference sequence). CDR3 length: 14 amino acids. CDR3 coding DNA: TGTGCTAGCAGCCAAGGACAGCTCACAGATACGCAGTATTTT. Its translation is CASSQGQLTDTQYF.

The chain joins TRBV27 to TRBJ2-7; D unresolved. This CDR3 comprises 14 residues. Per germline, CDR1 MNHEY and CDR2 SMNVEV (reference sequence). V dropped 6 bases and J dropped 1 base, with 13 bases sitting between them. The CDR3 bases are TGTGCCAGCAGCACGGTAGGGATGTCCTACGAGCAGTACTTC. Translated: CASSTVGMSYEQYF.